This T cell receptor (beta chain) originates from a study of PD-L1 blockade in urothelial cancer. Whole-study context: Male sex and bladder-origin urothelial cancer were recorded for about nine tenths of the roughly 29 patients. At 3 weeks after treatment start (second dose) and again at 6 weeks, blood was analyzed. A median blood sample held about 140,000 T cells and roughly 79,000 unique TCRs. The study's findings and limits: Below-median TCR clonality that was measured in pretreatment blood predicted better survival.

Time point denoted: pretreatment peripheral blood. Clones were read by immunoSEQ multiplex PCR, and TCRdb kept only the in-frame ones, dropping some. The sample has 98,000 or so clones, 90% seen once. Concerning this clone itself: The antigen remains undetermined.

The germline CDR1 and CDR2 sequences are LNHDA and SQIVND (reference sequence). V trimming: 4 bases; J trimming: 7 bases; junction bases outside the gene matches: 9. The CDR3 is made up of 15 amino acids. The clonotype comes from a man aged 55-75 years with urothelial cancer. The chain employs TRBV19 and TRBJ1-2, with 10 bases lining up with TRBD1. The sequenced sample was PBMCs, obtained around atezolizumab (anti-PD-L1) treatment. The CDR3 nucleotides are TGTGCCAGTAGTAGAGGGACAGGGGAGCGATTTGGCTACACCTTC. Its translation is CASSRGTGERFGYTF.